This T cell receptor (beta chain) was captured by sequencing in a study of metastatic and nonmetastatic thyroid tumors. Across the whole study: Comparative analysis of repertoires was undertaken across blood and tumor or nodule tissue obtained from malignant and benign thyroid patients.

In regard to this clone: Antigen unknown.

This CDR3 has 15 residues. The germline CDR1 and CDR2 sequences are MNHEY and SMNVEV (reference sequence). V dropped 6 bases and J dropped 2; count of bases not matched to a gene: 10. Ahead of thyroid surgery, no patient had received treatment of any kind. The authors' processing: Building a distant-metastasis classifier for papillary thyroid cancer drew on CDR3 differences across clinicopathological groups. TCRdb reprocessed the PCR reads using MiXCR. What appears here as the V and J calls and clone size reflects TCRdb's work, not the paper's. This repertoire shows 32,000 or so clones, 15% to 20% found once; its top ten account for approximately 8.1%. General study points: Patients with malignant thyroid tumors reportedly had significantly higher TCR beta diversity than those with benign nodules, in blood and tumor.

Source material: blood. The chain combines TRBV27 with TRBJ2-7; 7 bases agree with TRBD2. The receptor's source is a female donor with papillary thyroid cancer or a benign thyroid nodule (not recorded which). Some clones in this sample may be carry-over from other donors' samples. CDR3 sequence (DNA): TGTGCCAGCAGCCCTAAAGCCCTAGCGGCCTACGAGCAGTACTTC. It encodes CASSPKALAAYEQYF.